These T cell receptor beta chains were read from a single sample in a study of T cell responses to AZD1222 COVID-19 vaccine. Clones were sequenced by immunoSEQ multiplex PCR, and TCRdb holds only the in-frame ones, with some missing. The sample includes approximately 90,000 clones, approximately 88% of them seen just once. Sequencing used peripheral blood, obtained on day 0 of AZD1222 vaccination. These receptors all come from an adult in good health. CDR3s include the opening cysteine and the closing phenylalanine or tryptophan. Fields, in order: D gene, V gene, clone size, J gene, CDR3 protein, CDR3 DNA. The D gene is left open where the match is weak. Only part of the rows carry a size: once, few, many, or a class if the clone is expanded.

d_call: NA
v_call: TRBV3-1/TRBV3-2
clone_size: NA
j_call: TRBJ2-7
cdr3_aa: CASSQRGLSYEQYF
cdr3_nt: TGTGCCAGCAGCCAACGCGGGCTATCCTACGAGCAGTACTTC

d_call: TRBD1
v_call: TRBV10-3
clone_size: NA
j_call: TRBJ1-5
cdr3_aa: CAISQSTGGTLSNQPQHF
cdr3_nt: TGTGCCATCAGCCAGTCGACAGGGGGAACTCTTAGCAATCAGCCCCAGCATTTT

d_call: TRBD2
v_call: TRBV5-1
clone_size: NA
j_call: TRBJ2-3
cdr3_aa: CASSSRTSGTDTQYF
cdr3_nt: TGCGCCAGCAGCTCCCGAACTAGCGGCACAGATACGCAGTATTTT

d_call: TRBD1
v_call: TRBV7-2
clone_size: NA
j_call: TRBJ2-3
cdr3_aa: CASSLALPAGGFTDTQYF
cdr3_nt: TGTGCCAGCAGCTTAGCGCTTCCAGCAGGGGGATTCACAGATACGCAGTATTTT

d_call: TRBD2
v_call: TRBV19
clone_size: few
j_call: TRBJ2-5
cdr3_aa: CASSFRTSGTETQYF
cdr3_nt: TGTGCCAGTAGTTTTCGGACTAGCGGGACAGAGACCCAGTACTTC

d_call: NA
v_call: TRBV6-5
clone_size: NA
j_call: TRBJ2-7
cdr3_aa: CASSYSFSKGPYEQYF
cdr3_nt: TGTGCCAGCAGTTACTCGTTTTCAAAAGGGCCCTACGAGCAGTACTTC

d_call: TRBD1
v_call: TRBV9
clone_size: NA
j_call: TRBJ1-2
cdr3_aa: CASREIQGVNYGYTF
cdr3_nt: TGTGCCAGCAGAGAAATACAGGGGGTTAACTATGGCTACACCTTC

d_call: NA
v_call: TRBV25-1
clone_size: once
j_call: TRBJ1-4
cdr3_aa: CASSEGGVSGKLFF
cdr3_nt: TGTGCCAGCAGTGAAGGCGGGGTCTCGGGGAAACTGTTTTTT

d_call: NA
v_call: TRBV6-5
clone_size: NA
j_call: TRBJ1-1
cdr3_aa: CASSSRWNTEAFF
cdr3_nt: TGTGCCAGCAGCTCCCGATGGAACACTGAAGCTTTCTTT

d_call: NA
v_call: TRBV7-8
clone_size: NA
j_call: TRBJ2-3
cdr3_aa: CASSLPGTDTQYF
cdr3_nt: TGTGCCAGCAGCTTACCAGGGACAGATACGCAGTATTTT

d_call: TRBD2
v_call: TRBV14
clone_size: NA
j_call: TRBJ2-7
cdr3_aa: CASSKPGTSSYEQYF
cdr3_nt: TGTGCCAGCAGCAAACCGGGGACTAGCTCCTACGAGCAGTACTTC

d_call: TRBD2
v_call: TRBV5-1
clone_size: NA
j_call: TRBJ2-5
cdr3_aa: CASSNPPHDHRLAVKETQYF
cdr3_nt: TGCGCCAGCAGTAACCCCCCCCACGACCATAGACTAGCGGTGAAAGAGACCCAGTACTTC

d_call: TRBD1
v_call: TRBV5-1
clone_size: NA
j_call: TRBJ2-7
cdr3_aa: CASSGGQAPSSYEQYF
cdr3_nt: TGCGCCAGCAGCGGAGGACAGGCCCCCAGCTCCTACGAGCAGTACTTC

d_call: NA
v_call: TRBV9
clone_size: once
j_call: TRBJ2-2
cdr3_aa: CASSASNVSGNTGELFF
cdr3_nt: TGTGCCAGCAGCGCATCGAACGTAAGCGGGAACACCGGGGAGCTGTTTTTT

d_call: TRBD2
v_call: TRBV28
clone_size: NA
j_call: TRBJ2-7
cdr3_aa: CASRTSGSYEQYF
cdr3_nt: TGTGCCAGCAGGACTAGCGGGAGCTACGAGCAGTACTTC

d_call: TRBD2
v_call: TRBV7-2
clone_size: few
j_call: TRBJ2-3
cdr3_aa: CASSLGLAGVSDTQYF
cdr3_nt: TGTGCCAGCAGCTTAGGACTAGCGGGAGTCTCAGATACGCAGTATTTT